The 2 T cell receptor beta chains below were found in one sample sequenced in a study of T-cell memory formation after mild COVID-19. MiXCR, applied by TCRdb to the 5' RACE reads, yields one record per CDR3 protein. The data hold just over 300,000 distinct CDR3 sequences, with just under 20% observed a single time. Sequencing used PBMCs or a T cell subset sorted from them (not recorded which). The receptors derive from a man younger than 35 who had mild COVID-19 (a few samples of this study predate the infection). Cell type and time point are not known.

This clonotype was detected a few times. The DNA of the CDR3 is TGCAGCGTGGAGGAGAATTCCTACGAGCAGTACTTC. It codes for CSVEENSYEQYF. The rearrangement joins TRBV20-1 to TRBJ2-7, with a tentative D call TRBD2 (5 bases). Germline V gives CDR1 DFQATT, CDR2 SNEGSKA (reference sequence). The CDR3 is 12 amino acids.

The V gene is TRBV12-3 or TRBV12-4, the J gene TRBJ1-4; no clear D. Trimming removed 6 bases from V and 7 bases from J, with 9 bases in between. CDR3 size: 12 residues. CDR3 amino acids: CASSTEGEKLFF. The DNA for the CDR3 is TGTGCCAGCAGCACCGAGGGTGAAAAACTGTTTTTT.